A selection of T cell receptor beta chains follows, all from one sample in a study of shared clonotypes between healthy human individuals. The table came from immunoSEQ multiplex PCR; TCRdb's copy has only in-frame clones and leaves some out. The profile shows 550,000 to 850,000 clones, over 60% of them singletons. The sample was memory CD4+ T cells sorted from blood. These receptors came from a woman under 40 in good health. The CDR3 runs from the conserved cysteine through the conserved F or W. D genes are given only for firm matches. Clone size is not always given. Where it is, it says once, few, many or a class for expanded clones.

j_call clone_size v_call d_call cdr3_length cdr3_nt cdr3_aa
TRBJ2-5 - TRBV7-7 - 17 TGTGCCAGCAGCACCGGTTGGAGCCAGCCCTCCCCCGAGACCCAGTACTTC CASSTGWSQPSPETQYF
TRBJ2-7 - TRBV15 TRBD2 15 TGTGCCACCAGCTCTCGGGGGACTAACTCCTACGAGCAGTACTTC CATSSRGTNSYEQYF
TRBJ2-1 once TRBV11-2 - 14 TGTGCCAGCAGATCGGGAACCCCCTACAATGAGCAGTTCTTC CASRSGTPYNEQFF
TRBJ1-5 - TRBV7-9 - 15 TGTGCCAGCAGCTATGGGGGGGCGGGCAATCAGCCCCAGCATTTT CASSYGGAGNQPQHF
TRBJ2-4 - TRBV19 - 14 TGTGCCAGTAGTAGCTGGGTAGCCAAAAACATTCAGTACTTC CASSSWVAKNIQYF
TRBJ1-1 few TRBV10-2 - 13 TGCGCCAGCGGGGGACGGGTGAACACTGAAGCTTTCTTT CASGGRVNTEAFF
TRBJ2-7 - TRBV5-4 TRBD1 12 TGTGCCAGCAGCGCGGACAGGTACGAGCAGTACTTC CASSADRYEQYF
TRBJ1-5 - TRBV19 - 18 TGTGCCAGTAGTATAAGGAGGACACGCACAGTCGGTGGCAAGCCCCAGCATTTT CASSIRRTRTVGGKPQHF
TRBJ1-5 - TRBV19 TRBD1 16 TGTGCCAGTAGTGCTCCGGGACAGGGGGCCAATCAGCCCCAGCATTTT CASSAPGQGANQPQHF
TRBJ2-2 - TRBV11-3 - 14 TGTGCCAGCACCCCGGCCTGGGGGACCGGGGAGCTGTTTTTT CASTPAWGTGELFF
TRBJ2-2 once TRBV18 - 15 TGTGCCAGCTCCCCCGGGACTGCGAACACCGGGGAGCTGTTTTTT CASSPGTANTGELFF
TRBJ1-1 - TRBV7-9 - 14 TGTGCCAGCAGCTTAGCTTATATTAGGGCTGAAGCTTTCTTT CASSLAYIRAEAFF
TRBJ2-1 - TRBV2 TRBD2 16 TGTGCCAGCAGTGAACAACTAGCGGGAACGGGGAATGAGCAGTTCTTC CASSEQLAGTGNEQFF
TRBJ1-1 - TRBV6-1 - 13 TGTGCCAGCAGTGAAGTTGAGACACACGGGGCTTTCTTT CASSEVETHGAFF
TRBJ2-7 - TRBV5-1 TRBD2 13 TGCGCCAGCAGCTTTGCGGGAGTTGACGAGCAGTACTTC CASSFAGVDEQYF
TRBJ1-1 - TRBV30 - 15 TGTGCCTGGAGTGTACCGGGTACCATGAACACTGAAGCTTTCTTT CAWSVPGTMNTEAFF
TRBJ2-2 - TRBV28 - 19 TGTGCCAGCAGTCCTCTCTCAGGGACATGGGGGACCAACACCGGGGAGCTGTTTTTT CASSPLSGTWGTNTGELFF
TRBJ1-5 - TRBV2 - 16 TGTGCCAGCAGTGGGGGGGCATACTTCAGCAATCAGCCCCAGCATTTT CASSGGAYFSNQPQHF
TRBJ2-3 - TRBV5-4 - 12 TGTGCCAGCAGCGTGGGCGGGGATACGCAGTATTTT CASSVGGDTQYF
TRBJ1-5 - TRBV5-8 - 14 TGTGCCAGCAGCTTAAGGGTAGGCAATCAGCCCCAGCATTTT CASSLRVGNQPQHF
TRBJ1-5 few TRBV5-5 - 15 TGTGCCAGCAGCTTGGTAGTTCTGAGCAATCAGCCCCAGCATTTT CASSLVVLSNQPQHF
TRBJ2-3 - TRBV7-2 TRBD2 15 TGTGCCAGCAGCACAAGACTAGCGGGGGCAGATACGCAGTATTTT CASSTRLAGADTQYF
TRBJ1-1 - TRBV2 - 15 TGTGCCAGCAGTGAATGGGGAATCGGGAGGACTGAAGCTTTCTTT CASSEWGIGRTEAFF
TRBJ2-3 few TRBV30 - 14 TGTGCCTGGAGTGTACAGGGTGGCACAGATACGCAGTATTTT CAWSVQGGTDTQYF
TRBJ2-7 few TRBV5-1 TRBD1 15 TGCGCCAGCAGACCTGGCCGGGACAGGGGCGGTGAGCAGTACTTC CASRPGRDRGGEQYF
TRBJ1-5 once TRBV18 - 14 TGTGCCAGCTCACCAGGCGTTGCGGGTCAGCCCCAGCATTTT CASSPGVAGQPQHF
TRBJ1-1 - TRBV10-3 TRBD1 14 TGTGCCATCAGTGAGAGGACAGGGTCCACTGAAGCTTTCTTT CAISERTGSTEAFF
TRBJ2-3 - TRBV19 - 13 TGTGCCAGTAGTGGGCCGAACACAGATACGCAGTATTTT CASSGPNTDTQYF
TRBJ2-5 - TRBV28 - 16 TGTGCCAGCAGTTCTATAGGCTCCGGGGGAGTGCAGACCCAGTACTTC CASSSIGSGGVQTQYF
TRBJ2-2 - TRBV11-3 TRBD2 16 TGTGCCAGCAGCTTAGCGACTAGCGTGAACACCGGGGAGCTGTTTTTT CASSLATSVNTGELFF
TRBJ1-2 - TRBV28 - 16 TGTGCCAGCAGATTCATCCTCAGGGAACTCGCGTATGGCTACACCTTC CASRFILRELAYGYTF
TRBJ1-1 - TRBV2 TRBD1 14 TGTGCCAGCAGGCACAGGGGACTGAACACTGAAGCTTTCTTT CASRHRGLNTEAFF
TRBJ1-5 - TRBV28 - 14 TGTGCCACCGGTTATGATTTGGATAATCAGCCCCAGCATTTT CATGYDLDNQPQHF
TRBJ2-1 - TRBV14 - 17 TGTGCCAGCAGCCAAGATCGGTGGCGGGAACGCAACAATGAGCAGTTCTTC CASSQDRWRERNNEQFF
TRBJ2-1 - TRBV19 TRBD2 16 TGTGCCAGTAGTAGGGGACTAGCGGGAGGGTCGTATGAGCAGTTCTTC CASSRGLAGGSYEQFF
TRBJ2-2 - TRBV9 TRBD1 16 TGTGCCAGCAGCGTAGCAGGGGGCGACAACACCGGGGAGCTGTTTTTT CASSVAGGDNTGELFF
TRBJ2-1 - TRBV7-8 - 17 TGTGCCAGCAGCTTCTACCGGGAAGTTAACAGTCGCAATGAGCAGTTCTTC CASSFYREVNSRNEQFF
TRBJ2-1 - TRBV10-1 - 15 TGCGCCAGCAGTGAGTCTACCCCCGGTGGCTATGAGCAGTTCTTC CASSESTPGGYEQFF
TRBJ2-1 - TRBV29-1 TRBD2 13 TGCAGCGTTCGGGGGCTAGCGGGAGGCGAGCAGTTCTTC CSVRGLAGGEQFF
TRBJ1-5 many TRBV4-2 - 15 TGTGCCAGCAGCCAAGTTTCTACTAACAATCAGCCCCAGCATTTT CASSQVSTNNQPQHF
TRBJ2-3 once TRBV18 TRBD2 18 TGTGCCAGCTCACCATCAAGCGGGAGGGCCGTGGGCACAGATACGCAGTATTTT CASSPSSGRAVGTDTQYF
TRBJ1-1 - TRBV6-5 - 12 TGTGCCAGCAGCCGAGGGGTCACTGAAGCTTTCTTT CASSRGVTEAFF
TRBJ2-1 - TRBV28 TRBD2 18 TGTGCCAGCAGTTTAAACCCCATAACTAGCGGGAGGCACAATGAGCAGTTCTTC CASSLNPITSGRHNEQFF